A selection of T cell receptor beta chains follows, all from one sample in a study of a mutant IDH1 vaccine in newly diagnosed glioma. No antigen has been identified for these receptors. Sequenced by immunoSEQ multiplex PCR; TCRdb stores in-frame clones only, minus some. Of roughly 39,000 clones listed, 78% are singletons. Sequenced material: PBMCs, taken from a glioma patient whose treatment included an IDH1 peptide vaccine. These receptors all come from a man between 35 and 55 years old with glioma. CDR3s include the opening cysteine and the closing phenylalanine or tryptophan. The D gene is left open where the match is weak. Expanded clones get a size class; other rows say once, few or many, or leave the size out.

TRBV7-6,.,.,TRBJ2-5,TGTGCCAGCAGCTCCCCGACCCAAGAGACCCAGTACTTC,CASSSPTQETQYF
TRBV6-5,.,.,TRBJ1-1,TGTGCCAGCACCGACGGGGGAGGATTGAACACTGAAGCTTTCTTT,CASTDGGGLNTEAFF
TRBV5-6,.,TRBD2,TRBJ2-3,TGTGCCAGCCAGGGACTAGCGGGGGGGCAAGGCACAGATACGCAGTATTTT,CASQGLAGGQGTDTQYF
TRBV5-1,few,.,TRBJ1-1,TGCGCCAGCAGCCCCGGGACAATGAACACTGAAGCTTTCTTT,CASSPGTMNTEAFF
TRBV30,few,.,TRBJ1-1,TGTGCCTGGGGACTGACGCACACTGAAGCTTTCTTT,CAWGLTHTEAFF
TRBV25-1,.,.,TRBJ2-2,TGTGCCAGCAGGCCGGGGCCGGGAACCGGGGAGCTGTTTTTT,CASRPGPGTGELFF
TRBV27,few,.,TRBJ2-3,TGTGCCAGCAGTTTATCCCCAACCCCGACAGATACGCAGTATTTT,CASSLSPTPTDTQYF
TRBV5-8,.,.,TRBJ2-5,TGTGCCAGCAGCTTGGGGTCGTCGACGGCGGAGACCCAGTACTTC,CASSLGSSTAETQYF
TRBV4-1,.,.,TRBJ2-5,TGCGCCAGCAGCCAATACTTGGGGGGAGAGACCCAGTACTTC,CASSQYLGGETQYF
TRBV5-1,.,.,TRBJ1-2,TGCGCCAGCAGCTTCGGGGGATCTTATGGCTACACCTTC,CASSFGGSYGYTF
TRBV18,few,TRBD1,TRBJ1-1,TGTGCCAGCTTCCGACAGGGGATGAACACTGAAGCTTTCTTT,CASFRQGMNTEAFF
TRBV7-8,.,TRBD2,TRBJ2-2,TGTGCCAGCAGCTTAGCGGTGACTAGCGGTGGGGAGCTGTTTTTT,CASSLAVTSGGELFF
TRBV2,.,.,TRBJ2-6,TGTGCCAGCAGTGAGGTGACTGGGGCCAACGTCCTGACTTTC,CASSEVTGANVLTF
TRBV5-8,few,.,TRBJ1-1,TGTGCCAGCAGCTTGGGGACAGTCTACACTGAAGCTTTCTTT,CASSLGTVYTEAFF
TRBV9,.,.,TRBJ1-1,TGTGCCAGCGCACGGGGGCGGAACACTGAAGCTTTCTTT,CASARGRNTEAFF
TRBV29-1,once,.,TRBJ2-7,TGCAGCGTTACCTACCGGGACATCTCCTACGAGCAGTACTTC,CSVTYRDISYEQYF
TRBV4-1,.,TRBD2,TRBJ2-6,TGCGCCAGCAGCCAAGAAAGGACTAGCGGATACTCTGGGGCCAACGTCCTGACTTTC,CASSQERTSGYSGANVLTF